This T cell receptor beta chain was observed in a study of cytomegalovirus exposure and HLA in healthy donors. This clone was seen once. Its target is unknown. Whole-study findings and limits: Most CMV-associated TCR beta chains appeared HLA-restricted in a later analysis.

This PCR relied on a set of 60 Vbeta primers and 13 Jbeta primers. TCRdb keeps only in-frame clones here, not all; method: immunoSEQ multiplex PCR. This sample has over 150,000 clones, with around 84% found just once. Germline V lookup: CDR1 GTSNPN, CDR2 SVGIG (reference sequence). V dropped 2 bases and J dropped 8; count of bases not matched to a gene: 4. The CDR3 is 13 residues long. The V call is TRBV30, the J call TRBJ2-1; 9 bases are shared with TRBD1. The sample consisted of PBMCs. The receptor was isolated from a woman between 35 and 50 years old in good health and CMV-seropositive. The CDR3 loop is CAWSRQGVDEQFF. CDR3 bases: TGTGCCTGGAGTAGACAGGGGGTCGATGAGCAGTTCTTC.